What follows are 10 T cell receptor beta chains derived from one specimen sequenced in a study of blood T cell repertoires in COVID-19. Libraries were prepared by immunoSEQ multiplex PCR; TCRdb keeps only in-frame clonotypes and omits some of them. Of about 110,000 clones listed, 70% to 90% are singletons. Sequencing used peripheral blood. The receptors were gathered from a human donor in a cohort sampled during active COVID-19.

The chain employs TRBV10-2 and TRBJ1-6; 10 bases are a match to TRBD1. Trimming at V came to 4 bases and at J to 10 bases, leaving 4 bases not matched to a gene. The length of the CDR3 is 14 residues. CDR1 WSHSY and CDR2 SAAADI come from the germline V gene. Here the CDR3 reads CASSGQGAGSPLHF. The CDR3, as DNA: TGCGCCAGCAGTGGACAGGGGGCTGGGTCACCCCTCCACTTT.

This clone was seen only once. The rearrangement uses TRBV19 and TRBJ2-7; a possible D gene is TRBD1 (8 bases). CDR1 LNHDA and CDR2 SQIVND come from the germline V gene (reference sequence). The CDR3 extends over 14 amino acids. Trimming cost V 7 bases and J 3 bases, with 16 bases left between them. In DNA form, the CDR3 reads TGTGCCAGTACCCCGACAGGGGAGGGCTACGAGCAGTACTTC. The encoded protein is CASTPTGEGYEQYF.

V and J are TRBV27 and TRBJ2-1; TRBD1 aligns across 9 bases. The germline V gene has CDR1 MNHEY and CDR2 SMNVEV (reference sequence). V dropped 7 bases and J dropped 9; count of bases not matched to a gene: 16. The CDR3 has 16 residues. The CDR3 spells CASIPPGQGRFVEQFF. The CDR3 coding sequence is TGTGCCAGCATTCCACCGGGACAGGGTCGTTTTGTTGAGCAGTTCTTC.

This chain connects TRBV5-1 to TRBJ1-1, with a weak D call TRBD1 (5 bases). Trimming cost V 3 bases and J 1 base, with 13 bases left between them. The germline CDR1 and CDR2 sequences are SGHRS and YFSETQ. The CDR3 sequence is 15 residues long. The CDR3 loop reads CASSSGDSSNTEAFF. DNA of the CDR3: TGCGCCAGCAGCTCAGGTGACAGCTCGAACACTGAAGCTTTCTTT.

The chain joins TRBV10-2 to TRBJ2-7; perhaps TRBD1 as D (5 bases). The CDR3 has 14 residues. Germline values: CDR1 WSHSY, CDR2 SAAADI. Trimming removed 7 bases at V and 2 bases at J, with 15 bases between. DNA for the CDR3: TGCGCCAGCAACGATTTGACAGCTACCTACGAGCAGTACTTC. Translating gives CASNDLTATYEQYF.

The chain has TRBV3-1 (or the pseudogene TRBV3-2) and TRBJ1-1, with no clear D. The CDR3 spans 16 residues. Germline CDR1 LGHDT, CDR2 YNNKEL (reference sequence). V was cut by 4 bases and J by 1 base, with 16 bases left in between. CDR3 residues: CASSPPGAAENTEAFF. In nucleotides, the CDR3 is TGTGCCAGCAGCCCCCCCGGAGCAGCCGAGAACACTGAAGCTTTCTTT.

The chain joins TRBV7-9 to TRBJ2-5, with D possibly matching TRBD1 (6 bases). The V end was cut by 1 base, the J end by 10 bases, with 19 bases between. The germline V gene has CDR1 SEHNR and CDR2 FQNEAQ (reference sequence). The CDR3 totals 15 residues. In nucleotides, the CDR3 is TGTGCCAGCAGCTTAGGTGGGGGCTCCCGGGGCGGCCAGTACTTC. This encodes CASSLGGGSRGGQYF.

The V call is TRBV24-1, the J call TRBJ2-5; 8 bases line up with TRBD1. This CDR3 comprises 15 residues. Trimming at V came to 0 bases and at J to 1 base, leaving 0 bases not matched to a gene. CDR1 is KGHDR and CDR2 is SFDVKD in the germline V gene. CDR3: CATSDLGQGQETQYF. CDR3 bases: TGTGCCACCAGTGATTTGGGACAGGGCCAAGAGACCCAGTACTTC.

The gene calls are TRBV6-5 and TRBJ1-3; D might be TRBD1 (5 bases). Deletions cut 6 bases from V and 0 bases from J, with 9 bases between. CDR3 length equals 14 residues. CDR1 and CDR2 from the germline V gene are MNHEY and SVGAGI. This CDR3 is CASSAGFSGNTIYF. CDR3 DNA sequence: TGTGCCAGCAGCGCAGGGTTCTCTGGAAACACCATATATTTT.

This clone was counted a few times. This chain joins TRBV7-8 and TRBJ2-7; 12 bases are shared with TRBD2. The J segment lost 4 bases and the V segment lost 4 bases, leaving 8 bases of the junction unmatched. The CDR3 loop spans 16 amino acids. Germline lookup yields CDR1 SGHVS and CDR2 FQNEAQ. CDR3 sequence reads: CASSSWTSGKLYEQYF. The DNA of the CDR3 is TGTGCCAGCAGCTCATGGACTAGCGGGAAACTTTACGAGCAGTACTTC.